The entry below gives a single TCR beta chain sequence along with its context. Its antigen has not been determined. Base quality data are lacking; no much larger clone is found one base away. Libraries were prepared through the immunoSEQ multiplex PCR assay. TCRdb took this table from immuneACCESS and kept in-frame rearrangements with V and J called. Such tables lack part of the clones; where checked against another copy, unresolved V genes explain under half of the gap, and the rest is unexplained. The sample table contains thousands of clones; only one count was recorded for roughly 80% of them. The ten largest clonotypes hold approximately 17% of the sample. Including the terminal cysteine and phenylalanine, the CDR3 comprises 22 residues. This entry keeps only the CDR3 DNA: 66 bases, framed from base 1. V has 3 bases trimmed and J has 0 bases trimmed; junction bases matching no gene number 15. Via the germline V gene, CDR1 is LGHNT and CDR2 FRNRAP.

Tumor-specific TCR clonotypes were identified by sequencing baseline tumor tissue collected before treatment. In a trial, the study monitored patients with peripheral T-cell lymphoma who were getting frontline treatment by applying next-generation sequencing to their T-cell receptor sequences. The data were obtained in a study of circulating tumor DNA in untreated peripheral T-cell lymphoma (dated by TCRdb to about 2021). General conclusions and limits of the study: Tumor-specific clonotypes were identified in under 80% of patients, from over 85% of baseline tissues and 67% of baseline serum samples.

Sequenced material: tumor tissue. The TCR sequence derives from a human donor with peripheral T-cell lymphoma. Recombination joined TRBV12-5 with TRBJ2-1; TRBD2 agrees with 15 junctional bases. CDR3 region: CASGFYHLGLAGGPSSYNEQFF. At the DNA level, the sequence is TGTGCTAGTGGTTTCTACCACCTGGGACTAGCGGGAGGTCCAAGCTCCTACAATGAGCAGTTCTTC.